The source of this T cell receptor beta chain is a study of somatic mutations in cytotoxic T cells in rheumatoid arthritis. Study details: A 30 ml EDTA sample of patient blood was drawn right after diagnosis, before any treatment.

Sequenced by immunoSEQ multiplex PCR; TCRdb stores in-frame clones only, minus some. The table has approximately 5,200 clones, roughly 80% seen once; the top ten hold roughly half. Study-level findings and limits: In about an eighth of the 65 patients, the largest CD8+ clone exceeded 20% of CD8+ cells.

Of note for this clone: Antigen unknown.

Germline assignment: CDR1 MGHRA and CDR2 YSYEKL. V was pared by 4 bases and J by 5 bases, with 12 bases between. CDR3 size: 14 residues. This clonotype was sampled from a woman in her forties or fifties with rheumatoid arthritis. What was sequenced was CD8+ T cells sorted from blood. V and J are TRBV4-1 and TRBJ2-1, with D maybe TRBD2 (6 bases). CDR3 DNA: TGCGCCAGCAGCCGATTGGGACTGAACAATGAGCAGTTCTTC. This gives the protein CASSRLGLNNEQFF.